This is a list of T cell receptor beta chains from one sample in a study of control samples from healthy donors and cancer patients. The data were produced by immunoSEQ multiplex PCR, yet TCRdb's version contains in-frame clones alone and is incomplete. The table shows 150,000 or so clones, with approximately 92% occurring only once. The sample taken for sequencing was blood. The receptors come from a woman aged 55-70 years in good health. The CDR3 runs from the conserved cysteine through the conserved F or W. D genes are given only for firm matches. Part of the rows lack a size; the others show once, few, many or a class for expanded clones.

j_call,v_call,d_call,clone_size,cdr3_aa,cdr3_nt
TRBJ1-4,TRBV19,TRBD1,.,CASRQGYSNEKLFF,TGTGCCAGTAGACAGGGGTATTCTAATGAAAAACTGTTTTTT
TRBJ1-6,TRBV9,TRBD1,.,CASSRKTGADSPLHF,TGTGCCAGCAGCAGGAAGACAGGGGCGGATTCACCCCTCCACTTT
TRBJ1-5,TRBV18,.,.,CASSPEAGTRNQPQHF,TGTGCCAGCTCACCAGAGGCGGGGACTCGCAATCAGCCCCAGCATTTT
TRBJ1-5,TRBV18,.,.,CASSPPDQPQHF,TGTGCCAGCTCACCACCGGATCAGCCCCAGCATTTT
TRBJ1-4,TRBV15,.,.,CATSGWVGTNEKLFF,TGTGCCACCAGCGGCTGGGTGGGAACTAATGAAAAACTGTTTTTT
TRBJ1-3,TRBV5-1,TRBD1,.,CASSSTGGGNTIYF,TGCGCCAGCAGCTCGACAGGGGGCGGAAACACCATATATTTT
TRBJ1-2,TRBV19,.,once,CASSRVGYTF,TGTGCCAGTAGCCGAGTTGGCTACACCTTC
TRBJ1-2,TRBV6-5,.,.,CASSLEGIDYGYTF,TGTGCCAGCAGCTTAGAGGGAATTGACTATGGCTACACCTTC
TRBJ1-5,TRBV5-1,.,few,CASSLDSPSNQPQHF,TGCGCCAGCAGCTTAGACAGCCCTAGCAATCAGCCCCAGCATTTT
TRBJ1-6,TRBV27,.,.,CASSHPRNSPLHF,TGTGCCAGCAGTCATCCAAGGAATTCACCCCTCCACTTT
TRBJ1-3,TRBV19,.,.,CASSTTSAGNTIYF,TGTGCCAGTAGTACAACTTCGGCTGGAAACACCATATATTTT
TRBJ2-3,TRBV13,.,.,CASSLWGNSTDTQYF,TGTGCCAGCAGCTTATGGGGGAATAGCACAGATACGCAGTATTTT
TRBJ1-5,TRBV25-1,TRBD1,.,CASSESGTGSRQPQHF,TGTGCCAGCAGTGAATCTGGGACAGGGAGCAGGCAGCCCCAGCATTTT
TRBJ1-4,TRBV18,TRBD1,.,CASSPNGYRGGEKLFF,TGTGCCAGCTCACCCAATGGGTACAGGGGAGGTGAAAAACTGTTTTTT
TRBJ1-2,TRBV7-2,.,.,CASSLEVPGRPYYGYTF,TGTGCCAGCAGCTTAGAGGTTCCGGGACGGCCATACTATGGCTACACCTTC
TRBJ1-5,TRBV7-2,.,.,CASSLDGNQPQHF,TGTGCCAGCAGCTTAGACGGTAATCAGCCCCAGCATTTT
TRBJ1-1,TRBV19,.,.,CASSKTTGSNTEAFF,TGTGCCAGTAGTAAAACCACAGGGTCGAACACTGAAGCTTTCTTT
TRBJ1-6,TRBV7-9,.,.,CASSEDQPGSPLHF,TGTGCCAGCAGTGAAGACCAGCCGGGTTCACCCCTCCACTTT
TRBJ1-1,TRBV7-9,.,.,CASSLAYGGARTEAFF,TGTGCCAGCAGCTTAGCTTACGGCGGCGCGAGGACTGAAGCTTTCTTT
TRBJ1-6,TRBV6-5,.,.,CASSPETGGRGPLHF,TGTGCCAGCAGCCCCGAAACAGGCGGAAGGGGACCCCTCCACTTT
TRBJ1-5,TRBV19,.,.,CASSMTLTGFSNQPQHF,TGTGCCAGTAGTATGACCCTCACAGGGTTTAGCAATCAGCCCCAGCATTTT
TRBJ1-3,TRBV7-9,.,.,CASSLDRRLSGNTIYF,TGTGCCAGCAGCTTAGATCGCAGGCTCTCTGGAAACACCATATATTTT
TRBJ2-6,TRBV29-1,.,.,CSVGTLGAGANVLTF,TGCAGCGTGGGGACATTGGGCGCTGGGGCCAACGTCCTGACTTTC
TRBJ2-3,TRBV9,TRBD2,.,CASSVAGGYTDTQYF,TGTGCCAGCAGCGTAGCGGGGGGATACACAGATACGCAGTATTTT
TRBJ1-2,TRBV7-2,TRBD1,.,CASSFGYWDRSGYTF,TGTGCCAGCAGCTTTGGCTACTGGGACAGGTCTGGCTACACCTTC
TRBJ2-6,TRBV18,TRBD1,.,CASSDQGAAGANVLTF,TGTGCCAGCTCAGATCAGGGGGCGGCCGGGGCCAACGTCCTGACTTTC
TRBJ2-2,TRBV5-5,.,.,CASSSETGELFF,TGTGCCAGCAGCTCTGAGACCGGGGAGCTGTTTTTT
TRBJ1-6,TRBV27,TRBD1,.,CASNDRVRNSPLHF,TGTGCCAGCAACGACAGGGTTCGTAATTCACCCCTCCACTTT
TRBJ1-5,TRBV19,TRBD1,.,CASSTRDSSNQPQHF,TGTGCCAGTAGTACCCGGGACAGTAGCAATCAGCCCCAGCATTTT
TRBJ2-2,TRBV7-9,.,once,CASSFSTNSGELFF,TGTGCCAGCAGCTTCAGCACAAATTCCGGGGAGCTGTTTTTT
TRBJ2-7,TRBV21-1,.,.,CASSKYGHPNSLGSYEQYF,TGTGCCAGCAGCAAATACGGACACCCCAACTCCCTTGGATCCTACGAGCAGTACTTC
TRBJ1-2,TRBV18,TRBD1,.,CASSPLPQTGAPYGYTF,TGTGCCAGCTCACCCCTACCACAGACAGGGGCCCCCTATGGCTACACCTTC
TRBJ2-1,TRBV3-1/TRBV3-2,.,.,CASSPVGGRNEQFF,TGTGCCAGCAGCCCTGTCGGGGGTAGGAATGAGCAGTTCTTC
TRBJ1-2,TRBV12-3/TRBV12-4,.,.,CASSPTGYGYTF,TGTGCCAGCAGTCCGACTGGCTATGGCTACACCTTC
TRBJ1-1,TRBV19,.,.,CASSPRVNTEAFF,TGTGCCAGTAGTCCTCGGGTGAACACTGAAGCTTTCTTT
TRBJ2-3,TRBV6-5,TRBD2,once,CASSYSGGLWTDTQYF,TGTGCCAGCAGTTACAGCGGGGGGTTGTGGACAGATACGCAGTATTTT